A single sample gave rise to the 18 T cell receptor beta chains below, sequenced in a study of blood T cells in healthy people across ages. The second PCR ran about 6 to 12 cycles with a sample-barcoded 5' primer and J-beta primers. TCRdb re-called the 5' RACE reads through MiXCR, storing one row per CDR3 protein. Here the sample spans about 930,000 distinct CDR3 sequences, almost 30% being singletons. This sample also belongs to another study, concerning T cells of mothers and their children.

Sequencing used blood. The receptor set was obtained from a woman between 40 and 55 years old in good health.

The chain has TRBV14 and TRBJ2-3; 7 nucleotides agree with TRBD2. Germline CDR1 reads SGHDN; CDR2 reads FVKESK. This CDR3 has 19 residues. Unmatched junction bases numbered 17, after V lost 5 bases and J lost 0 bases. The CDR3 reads CASSASGNGVLVSTDTQYF. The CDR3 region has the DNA TGTGCCAGCAGCGCAAGCGGGAACGGGGTCCTGGTTAGCACAGATACGCAGTATTTT.

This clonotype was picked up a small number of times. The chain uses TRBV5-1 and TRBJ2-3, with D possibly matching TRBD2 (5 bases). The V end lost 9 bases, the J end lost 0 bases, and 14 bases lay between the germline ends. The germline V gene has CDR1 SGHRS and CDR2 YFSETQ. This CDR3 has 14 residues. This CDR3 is CATTLSGSTDTQYF. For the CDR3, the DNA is TGCGCCACCACCCTCTCGGGGAGCACAGATACGCAGTATTTT.

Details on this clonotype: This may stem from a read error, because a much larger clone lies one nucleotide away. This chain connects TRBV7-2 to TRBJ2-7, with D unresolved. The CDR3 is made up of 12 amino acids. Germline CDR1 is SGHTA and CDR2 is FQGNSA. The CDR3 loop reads CGSSSFSGEQYF. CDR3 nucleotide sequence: TGTGGCAGCAGCTCCTTCAGTGGCGAGCAGTACTTC.

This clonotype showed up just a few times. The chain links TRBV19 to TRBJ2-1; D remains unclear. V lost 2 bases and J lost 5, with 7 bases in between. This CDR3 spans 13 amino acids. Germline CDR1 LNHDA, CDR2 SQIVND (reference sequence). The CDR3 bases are TGTGCCAGTAGTATAAGGTCGGACAATGAGCAGTTCTTC. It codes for CASSIRSDNEQFF.

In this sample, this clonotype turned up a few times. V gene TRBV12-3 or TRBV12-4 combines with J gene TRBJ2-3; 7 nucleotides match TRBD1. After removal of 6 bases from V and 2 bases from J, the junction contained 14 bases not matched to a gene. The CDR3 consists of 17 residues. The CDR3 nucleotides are TGTGCCAGCAGACAAAGGGTCAGGGGGAGCCACACAGATACGCAGTATTTT. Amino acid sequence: CASRQRVRGSHTDTQYF.

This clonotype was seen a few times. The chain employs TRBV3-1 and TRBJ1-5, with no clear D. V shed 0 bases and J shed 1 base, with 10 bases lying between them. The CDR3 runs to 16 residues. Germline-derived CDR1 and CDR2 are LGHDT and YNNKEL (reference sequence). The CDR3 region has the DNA TGTGCCAGCAGCCAAGATTCTGGCTTAAGCAATCAGCCCCAGCATTTT. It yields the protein CASSQDSGLSNQPQHF. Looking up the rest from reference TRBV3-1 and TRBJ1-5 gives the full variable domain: DTAVSQTPKYLVTQMGNDKSIKCEQNLGHDTMYWYKQDSKKFLKIMFSYNNKELIINETVPNRFSPKSPDKAHLNLHINSLELGDSAVYFCASSQDSGLSNQPQHFGDGTRLSIL.

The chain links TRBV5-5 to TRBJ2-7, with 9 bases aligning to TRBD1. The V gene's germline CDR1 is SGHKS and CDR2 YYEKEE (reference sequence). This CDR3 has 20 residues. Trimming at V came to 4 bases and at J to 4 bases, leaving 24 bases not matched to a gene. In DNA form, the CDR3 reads TGTGCCAGCAGCGTGGGGGCCTGGGGACAGGGCCGGGGCTCAGGGTACGAGCAGTACTTC. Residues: CASSVGAWGQGRGSGYEQYF.

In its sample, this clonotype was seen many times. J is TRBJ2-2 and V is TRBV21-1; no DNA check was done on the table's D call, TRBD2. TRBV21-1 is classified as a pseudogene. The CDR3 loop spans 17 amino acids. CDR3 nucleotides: TGTGCCAGCAGCAATGTTTCGGGGCTAGGGAGCACCGGGGAGCTGTTTTTT. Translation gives CASSNVSGLGSTGELFF.

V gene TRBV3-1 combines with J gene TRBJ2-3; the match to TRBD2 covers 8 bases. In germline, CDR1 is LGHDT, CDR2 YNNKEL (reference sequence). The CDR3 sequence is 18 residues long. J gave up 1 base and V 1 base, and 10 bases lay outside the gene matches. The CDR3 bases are TGTGCCAGCAGCCAAGCGTCGGATAGCGGGGCTCGCACAGATACGCAGTATTTT. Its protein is CASSQASDSGARTDTQYF.

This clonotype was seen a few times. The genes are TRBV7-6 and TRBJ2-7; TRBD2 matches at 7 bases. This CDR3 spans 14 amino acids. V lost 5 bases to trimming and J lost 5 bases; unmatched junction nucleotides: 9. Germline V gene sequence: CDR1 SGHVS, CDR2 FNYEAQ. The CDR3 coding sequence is TGTGCCAGCAGCGCCCAAATGGGAGGGGACGAGCAGTACTTC. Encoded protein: CASSAQMGGDEQYF.

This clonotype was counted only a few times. For the CDR3, the DNA is TGTGCCAGCAGCCCAACTTCACTACGGGGCTTAGCTAGCGGGTCCGAGCAGTACTTC. Its protein is CASSPTSLRGLASGSEQYF. J is TRBJ2-7 and V is TRBV7-2; 8 bases align to TRBD2. The CDR3 is 19 amino acids. Trimming took 5 bases from V and 6 from J; bases not matched to a gene: 24. CDR1 is SGHTA and CDR2 is FQGNSA in the germline V gene.

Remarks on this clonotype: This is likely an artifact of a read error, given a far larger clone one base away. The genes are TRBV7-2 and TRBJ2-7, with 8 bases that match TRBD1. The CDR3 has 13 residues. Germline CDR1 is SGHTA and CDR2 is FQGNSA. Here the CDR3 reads CAGSRDRSYEQYF. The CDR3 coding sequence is TGTGCCGGCAGCCGGGACAGGTCCTACGAGCAGTACTTC.

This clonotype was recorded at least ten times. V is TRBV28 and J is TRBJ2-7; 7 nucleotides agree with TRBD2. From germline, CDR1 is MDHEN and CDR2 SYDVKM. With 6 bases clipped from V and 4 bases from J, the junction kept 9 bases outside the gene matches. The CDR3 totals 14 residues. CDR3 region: CASRPPGGKYEQYF. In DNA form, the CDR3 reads TGTGCCAGCAGGCCCCCGGGGGGAAAATACGAGCAGTACTTC.

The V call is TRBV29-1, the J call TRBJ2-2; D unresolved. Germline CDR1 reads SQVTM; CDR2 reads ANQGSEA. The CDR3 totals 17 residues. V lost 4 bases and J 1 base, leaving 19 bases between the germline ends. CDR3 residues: CSVGFAPAWGNTGELFF. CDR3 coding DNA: TGCAGCGTTGGATTCGCCCCTGCGTGGGGGAACACCGGGGAGCTGTTTTTT.

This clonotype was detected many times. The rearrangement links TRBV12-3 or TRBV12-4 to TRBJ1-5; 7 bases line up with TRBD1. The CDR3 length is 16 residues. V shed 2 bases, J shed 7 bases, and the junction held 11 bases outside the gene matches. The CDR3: CASSLTIWSGGQPQHF. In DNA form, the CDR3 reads TGTGCCAGCAGTTTAACCATATGGTCAGGGGGACAGCCCCAGCATTTT.

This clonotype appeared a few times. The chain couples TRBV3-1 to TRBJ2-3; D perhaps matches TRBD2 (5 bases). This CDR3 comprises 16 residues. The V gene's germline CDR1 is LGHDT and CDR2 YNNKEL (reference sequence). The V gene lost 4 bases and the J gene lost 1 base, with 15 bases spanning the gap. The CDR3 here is CASSRTRLSGTDTQYF. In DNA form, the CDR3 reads TGTGCCAGCAGCCGGACGAGACTATCCGGCACAGATACGCAGTATTTT.

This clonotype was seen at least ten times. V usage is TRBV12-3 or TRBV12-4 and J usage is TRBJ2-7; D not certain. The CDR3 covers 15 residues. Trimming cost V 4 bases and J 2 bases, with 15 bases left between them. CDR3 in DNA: TGTGCCAGCAGTTCGACGGACGTCGCTACCTACGAGCAGTACTTC. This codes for CASSSTDVATYEQYF.

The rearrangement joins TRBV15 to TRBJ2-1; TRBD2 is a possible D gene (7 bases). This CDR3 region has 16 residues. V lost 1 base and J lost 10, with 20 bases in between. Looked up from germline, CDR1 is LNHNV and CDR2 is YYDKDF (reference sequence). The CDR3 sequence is CATSRGGGSGSYEQFF. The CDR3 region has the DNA TGTGCCACCAGCAGAGGGGGGGGCAGTGGATCCTACGAGCAGTTCTTC.